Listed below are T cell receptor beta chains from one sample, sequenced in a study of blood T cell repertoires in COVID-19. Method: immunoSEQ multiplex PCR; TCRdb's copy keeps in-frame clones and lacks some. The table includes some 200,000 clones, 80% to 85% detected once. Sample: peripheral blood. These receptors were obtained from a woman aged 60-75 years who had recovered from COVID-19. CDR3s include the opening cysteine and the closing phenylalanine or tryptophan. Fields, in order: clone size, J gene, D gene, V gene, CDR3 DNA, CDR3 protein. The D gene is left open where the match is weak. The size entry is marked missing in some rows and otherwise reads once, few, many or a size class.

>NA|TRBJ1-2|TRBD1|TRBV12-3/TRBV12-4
TGTGCCAGCAGGGCACAGGGGGCTTATGGCTACACCTTC
CASRAQGAYGYTF
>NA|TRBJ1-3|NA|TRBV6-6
TGTGCCAGCACCCAGGGGACCTCCTCTGGAAACACCATATATTTT
CASTQGTSSGNTIYF
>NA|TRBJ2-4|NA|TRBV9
TGTGCCAGCAGGCGATTCAAAAACATTCAGTACTTC
CASRRFKNIQYF
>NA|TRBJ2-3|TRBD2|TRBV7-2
TGTGCCAGCAGCCGCAACCCGACTAGCGAGTACTACACAGATACGCAGTATTTT
CASSRNPTSEYYTDTQYF
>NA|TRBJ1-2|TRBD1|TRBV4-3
TGCGCCAGCAGCCAGACGGGACAGAGCAACTATGGCTACACCTTC
CASSQTGQSNYGYTF
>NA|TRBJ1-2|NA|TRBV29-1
TGCAGCGTTTCCGAGGGAGCTGGCTACACCTTC
CSVSEGAGYTF
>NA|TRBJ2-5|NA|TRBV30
TGTGCCTGGAGTGGAATGACTAGATCGGAGACCCAGTACTTC
CAWSGMTRSETQYF
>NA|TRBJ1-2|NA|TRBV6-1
TGTGCCAGCAGTGAAGACAGGACCGTTAATGGCTACACCTTC
CASSEDRTVNGYTF
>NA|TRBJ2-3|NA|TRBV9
TGTGCCAGCAGCTCAGAGGGCGGTTGGAGCACAGATACGCAGTATTTT
CASSSEGGWSTDTQYF
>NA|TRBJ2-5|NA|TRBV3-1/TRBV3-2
TGTGCCAGCAGCCCGGGGACTCCGGGGGCCCAGTACTTC
CASSPGTPGAQYF
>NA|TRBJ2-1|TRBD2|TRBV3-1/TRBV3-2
TGTGCCAGCAGCTTAGCGGGGGGTCTTTACAATGAGCAGTTCTTC
CASSLAGGLYNEQFF
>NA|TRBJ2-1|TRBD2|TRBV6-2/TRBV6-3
TGTGCCAGCAGTTTTGGCATCTACGGGGGGGCACGCAATGAGCAGTTCTTC
CASSFGIYGGARNEQFF
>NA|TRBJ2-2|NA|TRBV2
TGTGCCAGCAGTTTAGAAGGGGCCCCGCTGTTTTTT
CASSLEGAPLFF
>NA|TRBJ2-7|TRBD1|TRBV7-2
TGTGCCAGCAGCCTCCAAGGGACAGGGCTCTACGAGCAGTACTTC
CASSLQGTGLYEQYF
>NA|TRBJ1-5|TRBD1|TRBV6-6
TGTGCCAGCAGTTACAGCCGGGACAGGGTTCAGCCCCAGCATTTT
CASSYSRDRVQPQHF
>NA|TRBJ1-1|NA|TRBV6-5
TGTGCCAGCAGTTACAGCACAGCTATGAACACTGAAGCTTTCTTT
CASSYSTAMNTEAFF
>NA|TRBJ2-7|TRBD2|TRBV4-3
TGCGCCAGCAGCCAAACTAGCGTCTCCTACGAGCAGTACTTC
CASSQTSVSYEQYF
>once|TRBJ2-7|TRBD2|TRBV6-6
TGTGCCAGCAGCATGACTAGCGGGGGGTCCTACGAGCAGTACTTC
CASSMTSGGSYEQYF
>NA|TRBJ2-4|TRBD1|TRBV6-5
TGTGCCAGCAAAACCGGGACAGGGGGCATTCAGTACTTC
CASKTGTGGIQYF
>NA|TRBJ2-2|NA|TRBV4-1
TGCGCCAGCAGCCCCGGGACAACGAACACCGGGGAGCTGTTTTTT
CASSPGTTNTGELFF
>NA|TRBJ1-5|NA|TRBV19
TGTGCCAGTAGTTCTCGACAGGCCAATCAGCCCCAGCATTTT
CASSSRQANQPQHF
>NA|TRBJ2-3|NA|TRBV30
TGTGCCTGGAGTGTAGGGGGGGGTGAGACAGATACGCAGTATTTT
CAWSVGGGETDTQYF
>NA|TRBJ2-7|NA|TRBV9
TGTGCCAGCAGCCGTGGGGGCCAGGTCTACGAGCAGTACTTC
CASSRGGQVYEQYF
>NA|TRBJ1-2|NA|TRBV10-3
TGTGCCATCAGTGGGCTTAACTATGGCTACACCTTC
CAISGLNYGYTF
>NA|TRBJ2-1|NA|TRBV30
TGTGCCTGGAGTGTGTGGGGCGATGAGCAGTTCTTC
CAWSVWGDEQFF
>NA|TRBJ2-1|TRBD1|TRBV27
TGTGCCAGCAGTTTAGGGACAGGGGGGTCCTACAATGAGCAGTTCTTC
CASSLGTGGSYNEQFF
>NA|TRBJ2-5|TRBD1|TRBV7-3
TGTGCCAGCAGCTTAAATATAGGGGACAGCTCACAGACCCAGTACTTC
CASSLNIGDSSQTQYF
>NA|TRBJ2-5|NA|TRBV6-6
TGTGCCAGCGGAGGGACTTGGGAGACCCAGTACTTC
CASGGTWETQYF